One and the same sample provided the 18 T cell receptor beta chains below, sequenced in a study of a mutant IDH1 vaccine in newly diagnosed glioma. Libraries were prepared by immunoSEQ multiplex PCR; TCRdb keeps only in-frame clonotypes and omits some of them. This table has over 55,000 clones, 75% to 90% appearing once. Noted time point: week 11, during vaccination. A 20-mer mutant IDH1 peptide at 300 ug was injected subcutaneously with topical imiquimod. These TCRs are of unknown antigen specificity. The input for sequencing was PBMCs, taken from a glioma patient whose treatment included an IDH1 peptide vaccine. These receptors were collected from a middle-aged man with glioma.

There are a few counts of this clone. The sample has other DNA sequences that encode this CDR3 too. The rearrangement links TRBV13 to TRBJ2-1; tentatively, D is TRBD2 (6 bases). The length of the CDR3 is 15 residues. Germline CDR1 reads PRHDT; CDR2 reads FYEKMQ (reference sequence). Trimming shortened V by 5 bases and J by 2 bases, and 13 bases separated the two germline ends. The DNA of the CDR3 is TGTGCCAGCAGCCTGCTGGAGGGAACCTACAATGAGCAGTTCTTC. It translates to CASSLLEGTYNEQFF. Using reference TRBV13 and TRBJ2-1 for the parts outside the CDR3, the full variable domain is AAGVIQSPRHLIKEKRETATLKCYPIPRHDTVYWYQQGPGQDPQFLISFYEKMQSDKGSIPDRFSAQQFSDYHSELNMSSLELGDSALYFCASSLLEGTYNEQFFGPGTRLTVL.

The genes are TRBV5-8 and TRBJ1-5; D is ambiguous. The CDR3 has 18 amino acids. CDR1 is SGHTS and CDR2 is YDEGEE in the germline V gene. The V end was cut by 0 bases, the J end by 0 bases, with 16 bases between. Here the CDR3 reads CASSLAWARSYSNQPQHF. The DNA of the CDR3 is TGTGCCAGCAGCTTGGCTTGGGCACGGAGTTATAGCAATCAGCCCCAGCATTTT.

Here the CDR3 reads CASSPDGYNSPLHF. In nucleotides, the CDR3 is TGTGCCAGCAGTCCCGACGGGTATAATTCACCCCTCCACTTT. The rearrangement uses TRBV28 and TRBJ1-6; D remains unclear. The germline V and J ends were trimmed by 5 bases and 4 bases, with 9 bases remaining between them. Germline V CDR1 and CDR2: MDHEN, SYDVKM. This CDR3 comprises 14 residues.

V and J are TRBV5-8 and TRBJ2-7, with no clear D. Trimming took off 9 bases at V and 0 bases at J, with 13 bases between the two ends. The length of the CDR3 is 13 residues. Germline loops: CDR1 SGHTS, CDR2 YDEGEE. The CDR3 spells CATRPDYSYEQYF. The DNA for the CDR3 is TGTGCCACACGCCCAGATTACTCCTACGAGCAGTACTTC.

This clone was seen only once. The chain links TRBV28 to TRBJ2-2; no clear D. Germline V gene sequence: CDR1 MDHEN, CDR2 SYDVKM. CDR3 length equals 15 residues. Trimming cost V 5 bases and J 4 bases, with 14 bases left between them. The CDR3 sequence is CASSRYRVGTGELFF. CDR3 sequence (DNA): TGTGCCAGCAGTCGATATAGGGTGGGCACCGGGGAGCTGTTTTTT. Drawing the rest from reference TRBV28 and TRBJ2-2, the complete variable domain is DVKVTQSSRYLVKRTGEKVFLECVQDMDHENMFWYRQDPGLGLRLIYFSYDVKMKEKGDIPEGYSVSREKKERFSLILESASTNQTSMYLCASSRYRVGTGELFFGEGSRLTVL.

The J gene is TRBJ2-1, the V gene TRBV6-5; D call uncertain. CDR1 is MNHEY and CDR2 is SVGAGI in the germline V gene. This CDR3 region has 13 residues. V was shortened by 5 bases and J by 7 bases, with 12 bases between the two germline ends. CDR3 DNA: TGTGCCAGCAGTCTTTCTTGGGCTAATGAGCAGTTCTTC. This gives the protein CASSLSWANEQFF.

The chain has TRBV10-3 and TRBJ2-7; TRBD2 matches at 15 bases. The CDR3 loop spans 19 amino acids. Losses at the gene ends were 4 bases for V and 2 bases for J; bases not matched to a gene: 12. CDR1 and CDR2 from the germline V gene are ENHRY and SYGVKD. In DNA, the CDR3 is TGTGCCATCAGTGTAGGGACTAGCGGGAGGACCTCCCTAGCCTACGAGCAGTACTTC. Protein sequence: CAISVGTSGRTSLAYEQYF.

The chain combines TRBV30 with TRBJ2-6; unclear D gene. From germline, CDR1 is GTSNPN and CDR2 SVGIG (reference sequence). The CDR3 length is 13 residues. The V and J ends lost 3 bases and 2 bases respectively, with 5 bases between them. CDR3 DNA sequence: TGTGCCTGGAGGGTCGCTGGGGCCAACGTCCTGACTTTC. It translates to CAWRVAGANVLTF.

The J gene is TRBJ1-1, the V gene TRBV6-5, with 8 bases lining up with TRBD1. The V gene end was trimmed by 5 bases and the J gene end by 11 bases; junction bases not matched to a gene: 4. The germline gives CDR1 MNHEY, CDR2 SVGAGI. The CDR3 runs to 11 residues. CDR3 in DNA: TGTGCCAGCAGTAACAGGGGGTCGGCTTTCTTT. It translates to CASSNRGSAFF.

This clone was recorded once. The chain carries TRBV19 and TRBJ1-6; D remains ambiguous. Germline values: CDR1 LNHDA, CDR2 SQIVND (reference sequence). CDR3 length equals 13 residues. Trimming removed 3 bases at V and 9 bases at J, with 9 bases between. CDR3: CASSIGRGSPLHF. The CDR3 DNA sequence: TGTGCCAGTAGTATTGGGCGGGGTTCACCCCTCCACTTT. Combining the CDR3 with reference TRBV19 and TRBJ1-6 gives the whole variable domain DGGITQSPKYLFRKEGQNVTLSCEQNLNHDAMYWYRQDPGQGLRLIYYSQIVNDFQKGDIAEGYSVSREKKESFPLTVTSAQKNPTAFYLCASSIGRGSPLHFGNGTRLTVT.

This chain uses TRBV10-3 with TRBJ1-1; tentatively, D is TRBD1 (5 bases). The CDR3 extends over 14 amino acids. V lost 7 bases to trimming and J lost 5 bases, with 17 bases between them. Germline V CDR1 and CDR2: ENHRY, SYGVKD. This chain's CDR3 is CAIMGLPSGTEAFF. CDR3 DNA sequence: TGTGCCATCATGGGACTCCCCTCGGGGACTGAAGCTTTCTTT.

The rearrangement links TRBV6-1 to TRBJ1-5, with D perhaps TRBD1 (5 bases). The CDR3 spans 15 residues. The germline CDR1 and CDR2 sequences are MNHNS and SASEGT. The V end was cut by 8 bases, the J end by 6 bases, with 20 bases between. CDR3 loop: CASLWAEGLTQPQHF. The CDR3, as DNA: TGTGCCAGCCTCTGGGCAGAGGGGCTCACTCAGCCCCAGCATTTT.

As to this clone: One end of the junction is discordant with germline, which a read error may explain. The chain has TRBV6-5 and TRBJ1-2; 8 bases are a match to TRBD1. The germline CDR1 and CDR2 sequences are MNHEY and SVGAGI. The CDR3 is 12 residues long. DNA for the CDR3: TGTGCCAGCAGCCTGGACAGGGCTCTGCTTCTCTTC. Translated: CASSLDRALLLF.

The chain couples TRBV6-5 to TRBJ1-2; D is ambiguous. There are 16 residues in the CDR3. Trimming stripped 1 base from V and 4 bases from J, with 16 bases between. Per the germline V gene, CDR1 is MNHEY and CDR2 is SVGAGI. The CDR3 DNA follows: TGTGCCAGCAGTTACTTCGGTTTCGGCACCGTCTATGGCTACACCTTC. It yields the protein CASSYFGFGTVYGYTF.

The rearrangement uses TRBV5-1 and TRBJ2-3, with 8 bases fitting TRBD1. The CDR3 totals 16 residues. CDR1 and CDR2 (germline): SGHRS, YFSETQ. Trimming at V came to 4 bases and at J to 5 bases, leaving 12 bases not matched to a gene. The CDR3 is CASSPANRGSGDTQYF. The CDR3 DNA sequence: TGCGCCAGCAGCCCGGCGAACAGGGGGTCGGGAGATACGCAGTATTTT.

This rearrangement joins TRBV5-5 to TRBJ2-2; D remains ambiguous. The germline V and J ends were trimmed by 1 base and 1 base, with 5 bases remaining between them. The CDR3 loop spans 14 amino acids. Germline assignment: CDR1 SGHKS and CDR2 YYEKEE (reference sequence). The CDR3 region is CASSLTLNTGELFF. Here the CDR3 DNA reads TGTGCCAGCAGCTTGACACTGAACACCGGGGAGCTGTTTTTT.

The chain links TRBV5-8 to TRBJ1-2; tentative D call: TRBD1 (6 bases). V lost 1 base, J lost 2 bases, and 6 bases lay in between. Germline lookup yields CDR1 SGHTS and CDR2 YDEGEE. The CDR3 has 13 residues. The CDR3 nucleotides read TGTGCCAGCAGCTTGCAGGGGAACTATGGCTACACCTTC. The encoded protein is CASSLQGNYGYTF.

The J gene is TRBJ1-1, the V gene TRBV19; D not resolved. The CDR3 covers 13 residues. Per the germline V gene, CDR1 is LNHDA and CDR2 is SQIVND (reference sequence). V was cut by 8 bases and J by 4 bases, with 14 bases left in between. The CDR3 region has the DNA TGTGCCAGTTCCTCCCGGGGAGGCACTGAAGCTTTCTTT. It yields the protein CASSSRGGTEAFF.